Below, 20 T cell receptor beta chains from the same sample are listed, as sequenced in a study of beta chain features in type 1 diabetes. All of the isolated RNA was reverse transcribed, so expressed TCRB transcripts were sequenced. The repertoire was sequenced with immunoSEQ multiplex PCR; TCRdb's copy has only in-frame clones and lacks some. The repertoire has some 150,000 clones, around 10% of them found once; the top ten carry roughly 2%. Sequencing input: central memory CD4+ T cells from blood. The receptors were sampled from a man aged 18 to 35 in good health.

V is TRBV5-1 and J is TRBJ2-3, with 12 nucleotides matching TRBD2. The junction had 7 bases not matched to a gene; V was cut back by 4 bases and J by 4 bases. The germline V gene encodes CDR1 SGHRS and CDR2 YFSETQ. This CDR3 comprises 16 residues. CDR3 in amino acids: CASSLATSGSADTQYF. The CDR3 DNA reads TGCGCCAGCAGCCTGGCGACTAGCGGGAGTGCAGATACGCAGTATTTT.

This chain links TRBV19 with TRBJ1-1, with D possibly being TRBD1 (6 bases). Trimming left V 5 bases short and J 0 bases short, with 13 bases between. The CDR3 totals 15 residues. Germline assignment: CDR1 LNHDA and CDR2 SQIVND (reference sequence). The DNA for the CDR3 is TGTGCCAGTAGTGATCCGGGACACATGAACACTGAAGCTTTCTTT. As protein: CASSDPGHMNTEAFF. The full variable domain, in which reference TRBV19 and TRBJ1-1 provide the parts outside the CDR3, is DGGITQSPKYLFRKEGQNVTLSCEQNLNHDAMYWYRQDPGQGLRLIYYSQIVNDFQKGDIAEGYSVSREKKESFPLTVTSAQKNPTAFYLCASSDPGHMNTEAFFGQGTRLTVV.

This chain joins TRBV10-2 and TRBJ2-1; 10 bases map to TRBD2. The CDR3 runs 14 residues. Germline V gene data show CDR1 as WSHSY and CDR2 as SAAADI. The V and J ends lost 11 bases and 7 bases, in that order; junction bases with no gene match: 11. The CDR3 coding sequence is TGCGCCGCAAGACTAGCGGGTTCTGTTAATGAGCAGTTCTTC. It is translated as CAARLAGSVNEQFF.

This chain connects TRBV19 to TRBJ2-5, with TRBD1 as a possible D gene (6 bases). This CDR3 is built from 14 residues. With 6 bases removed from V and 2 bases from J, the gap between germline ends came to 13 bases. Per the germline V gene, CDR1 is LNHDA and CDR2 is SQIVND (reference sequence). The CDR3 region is CASRDTGFQETQYF. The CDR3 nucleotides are TGTGCCAGTAGGGATACAGGGTTTCAAGAGACCCAGTACTTC. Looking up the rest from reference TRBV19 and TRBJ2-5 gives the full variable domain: DGGITQSPKYLFRKEGQNVTLSCEQNLNHDAMYWYRQDPGQGLRLIYYSQIVNDFQKGDIAEGYSVSREKKESFPLTVTSAQKNPTAFYLCASRDTGFQETQYFGPGTRLLVL.

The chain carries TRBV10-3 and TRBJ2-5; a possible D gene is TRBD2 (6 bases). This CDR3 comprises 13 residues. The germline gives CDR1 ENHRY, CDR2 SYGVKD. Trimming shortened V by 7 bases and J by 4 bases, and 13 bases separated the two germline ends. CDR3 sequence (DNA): TGTGCCATCATGCCTAGCGACCGAGAGACCCAGTACTTC. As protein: CAIMPSDRETQYF.

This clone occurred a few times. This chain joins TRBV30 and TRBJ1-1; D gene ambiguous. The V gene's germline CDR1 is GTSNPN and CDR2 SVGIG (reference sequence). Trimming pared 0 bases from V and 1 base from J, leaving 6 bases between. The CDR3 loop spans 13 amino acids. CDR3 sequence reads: CAWSVWKNTEAFF. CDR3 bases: TGTGCCTGGAGTGTGTGGAAGAACACTGAAGCTTTCTTT.

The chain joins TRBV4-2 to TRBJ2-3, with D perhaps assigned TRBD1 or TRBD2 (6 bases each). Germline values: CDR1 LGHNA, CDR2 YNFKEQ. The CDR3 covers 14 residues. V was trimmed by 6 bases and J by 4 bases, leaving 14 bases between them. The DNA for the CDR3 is TGTGCCAGCAGAGAGGGGGGCGCCGCAGATACGCAGTATTTT. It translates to CASREGGAADTQYF.

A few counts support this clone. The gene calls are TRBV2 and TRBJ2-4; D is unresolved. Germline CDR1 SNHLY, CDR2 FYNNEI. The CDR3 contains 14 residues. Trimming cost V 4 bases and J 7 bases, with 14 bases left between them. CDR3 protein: CASSAQLPGNIQYF. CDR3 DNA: TGTGCCAGCAGTGCTCAGCTCCCGGGTAACATTCAGTACTTC.

The CDR3 spells CASSSGQLTGELFF. CDR3 DNA sequence: TGTGCCAGCAGTTCGGGACAGCTCACCGGGGAGCTGTTTTTT. This chain links TRBV6-6 with TRBJ2-2; TRBD1 aligns across 7 bases. V lost 4 bases and J lost 4; bases outside the gene matches: 3. This CDR3 region has 14 residues. CDR1 and CDR2 (germline): MNHNY, SVGAGI (reference sequence).

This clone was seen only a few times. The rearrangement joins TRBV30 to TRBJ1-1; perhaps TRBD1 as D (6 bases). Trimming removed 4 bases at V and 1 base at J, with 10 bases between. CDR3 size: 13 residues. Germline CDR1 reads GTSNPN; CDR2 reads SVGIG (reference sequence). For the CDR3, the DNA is TGTGCCTGGAAGACAGGTCGGAACACTGAAGCTTTCTTT. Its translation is CAWKTGRNTEAFF.

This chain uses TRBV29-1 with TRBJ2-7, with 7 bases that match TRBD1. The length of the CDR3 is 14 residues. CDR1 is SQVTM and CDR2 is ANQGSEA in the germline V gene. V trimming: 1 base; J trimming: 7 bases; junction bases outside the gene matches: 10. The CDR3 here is CSVEGGQSLREQYF. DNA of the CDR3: TGCAGCGTTGAAGGGGGACAGTCGCTACGGGAGCAGTACTTC.

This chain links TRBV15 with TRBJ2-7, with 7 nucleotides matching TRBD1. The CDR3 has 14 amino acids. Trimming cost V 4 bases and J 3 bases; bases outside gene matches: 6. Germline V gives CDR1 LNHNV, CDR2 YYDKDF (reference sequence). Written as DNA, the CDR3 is TGTGCCACCAGCAAGACAGGGCCCTTCTACGAGCAGTACTTC. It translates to CATSKTGPFYEQYF.

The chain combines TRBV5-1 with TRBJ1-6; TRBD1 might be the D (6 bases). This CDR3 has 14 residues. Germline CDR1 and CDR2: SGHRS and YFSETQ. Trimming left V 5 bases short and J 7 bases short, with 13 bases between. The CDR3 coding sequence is TGCGCCAGCAGGGATACAGGGACCAATTCACCCCTCCACTTT. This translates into CASRDTGTNSPLHF.

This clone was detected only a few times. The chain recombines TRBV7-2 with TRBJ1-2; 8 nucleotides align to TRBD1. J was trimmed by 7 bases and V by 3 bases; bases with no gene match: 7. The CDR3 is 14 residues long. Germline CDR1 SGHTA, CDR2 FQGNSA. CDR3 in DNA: TGTGCCAGCAGCTTGGCAGGGGGCGCGGGTGGCTACACCTTC. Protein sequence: CASSLAGGAGGYTF.

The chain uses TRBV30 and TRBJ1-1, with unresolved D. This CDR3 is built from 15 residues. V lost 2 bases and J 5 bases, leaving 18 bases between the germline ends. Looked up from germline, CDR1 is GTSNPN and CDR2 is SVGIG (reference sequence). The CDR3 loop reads CAWSRMARSRTEAFF. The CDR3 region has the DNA TGTGCCTGGAGTCGTATGGCGCGGAGTAGGACTGAAGCTTTCTTT.

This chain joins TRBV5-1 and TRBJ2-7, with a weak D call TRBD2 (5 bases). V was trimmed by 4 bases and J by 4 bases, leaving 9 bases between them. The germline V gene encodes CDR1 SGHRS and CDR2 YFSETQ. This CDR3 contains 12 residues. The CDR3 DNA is TGCGCCAGCAGCCCGGACTTATACGAGCAGTACTTC. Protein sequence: CASSPDLYEQYF. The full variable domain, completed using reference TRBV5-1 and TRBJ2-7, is KAGVTQTPRYLIKTRGQQVTLSCSPISGHRSVSWYQQTPGQGLQFLFEYFSETQRNKGNFPGRFSGRQFSNSRSEMNVSTLELGDSALYLCASSPDLYEQYFGPGTRLTVT.

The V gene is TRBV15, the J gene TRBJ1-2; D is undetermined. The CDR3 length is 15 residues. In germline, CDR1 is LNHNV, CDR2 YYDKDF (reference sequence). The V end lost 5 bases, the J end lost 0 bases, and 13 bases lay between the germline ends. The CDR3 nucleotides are TGTGCCACCAGCGTCACCTATGAAGCTAACTATGGCTACACCTTC. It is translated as CATSVTYEANYGYTF.

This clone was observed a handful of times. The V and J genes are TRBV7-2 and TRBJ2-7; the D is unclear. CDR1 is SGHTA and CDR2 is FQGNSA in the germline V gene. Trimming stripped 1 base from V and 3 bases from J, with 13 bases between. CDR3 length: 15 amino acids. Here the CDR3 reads CASSLDPSQRYEQYF. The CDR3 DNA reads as TGTGCCAGCAGCTTAGACCCGTCTCAACGCTACGAGCAGTACTTC. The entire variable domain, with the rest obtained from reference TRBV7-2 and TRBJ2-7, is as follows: GAGVSQSPSNKVTEKGKDVELRCDPISGHTALYWYRQSLGQGLEFLIYFQGNSAPDKSGLPSDRFSAERTGGSVSTLTIQRTQQEDSAVYLCASSLDPSQRYEQYFGPGTRLTVT.

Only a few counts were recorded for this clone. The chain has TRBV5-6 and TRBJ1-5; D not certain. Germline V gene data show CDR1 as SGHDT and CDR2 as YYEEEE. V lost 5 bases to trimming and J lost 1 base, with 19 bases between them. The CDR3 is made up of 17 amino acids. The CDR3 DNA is TGTGCCAGCAGACGACGGGGTTCGGGCGGAAGCAATCAGCCCCAGCATTTT. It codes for CASRRRGSGGSNQPQHF.

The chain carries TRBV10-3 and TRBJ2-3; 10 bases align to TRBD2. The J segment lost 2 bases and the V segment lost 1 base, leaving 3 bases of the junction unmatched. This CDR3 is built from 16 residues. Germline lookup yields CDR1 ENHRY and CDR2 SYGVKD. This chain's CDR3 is CAISEWTSGATDTQYF. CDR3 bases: TGTGCCATCAGTGAGTGGACTAGCGGAGCCACAGATACGCAGTATTTT.